These 21 T cell receptor beta chains were sequenced from one sample in a study of shared clonotypes between healthy human individuals. Only in-frame clones appear in the TCRdb table, and some are missing; sequencing was by immunoSEQ multiplex PCR. The table records approximately 1.5 million clones, around 98.5% of them present only once. The sample comprised naive CD4+ T cells sorted from blood. Regarding subset: CD45RA+ positively selected. These TCRs come from a man aged 30 to 39 in good health.

The chain recombines TRBV9 with TRBJ2-2; D ambiguous. V shed 1 base and J shed 1 base, with 14 bases lying between them. CDR1 and CDR2 (germline): SGDLS, YYNGEE. This CDR3 has 17 residues. The CDR3 coding sequence is TGTGCCAGCAGCGTATGGCTCACCCAAAAGAACACCGGGGAGCTGTTTTTT. As protein: CASSVWLTQKNTGELFF.

This clone was recorded once. V gene TRBV2 combines with J gene TRBJ1-5; D not resolved. Germline CDR1 is SNHLY and CDR2 is FYNNEI. The germline V and J ends were trimmed by 3 bases and 2 bases, with 11 bases remaining between them. The CDR3 totals 15 residues. Written as DNA, the CDR3 is TGTGCCAGCAGTGACGCGGGTTGGGGCAATCAGCCCCAGCATTTT. Amino acid sequence: CASSDAGWGNQPQHF. Full variable domain (rest looked up from reference TRBV2 and TRBJ1-5): EPEVTQTPSHQVTQMGQEVILRCVPISNHLYFYWYRQILGQKVEFLVSFYNNEISEKSEIFDDQFSVERPDGSNFTLKIRSTKLEDSAMYFCASSDAGWGNQPQHFGDGTRLSIL.

This chain links TRBV7-2 with TRBJ2-7, with D possibly matching TRBD2 (6 bases). V gave up 6 bases and J gave up 0 bases, with 12 bases separating them. There are 14 residues in the CDR3. CDR1 is SGHTA and CDR2 is FQGNSA in the germline V gene. The DNA of the CDR3 is TGTGCCAGCAGGGCCACTAGCAGCTCCTACGAGCAGTACTTC. Translation: CASRATSSSYEQYF.

CDR3 nucleotides: TGCGCCAGCAGTTTCAGCAACACCGGGGAGCTGTTTTTT. Protein: CASSFSNTGELFF. The chain is built from TRBV10-1 and TRBJ2-2, with unresolved D. Germline assignment: CDR1 WNHNN and CDR2 SYGVQD (reference sequence). V was pared by 5 bases and J by 2 bases, with 6 bases between. The CDR3 sequence is 13 residues long.

This clone was counted a single time. The V and J genes are TRBV18 and TRBJ1-2; TRBD1 aligns across 7 bases. The CDR3 sequence is 15 residues long. Trimming at V came to 3 bases and at J to 2 bases, leaving 6 bases not matched to a gene. Germline V lookup: CDR1 KGHSH, CDR2 LQKENI. The CDR3 DNA reads TGTGCCAGCTCACCCCCTTCGACAGGGAACTATGGCTACACCTTC. Its translation: CASSPPSTGNYGYTF.

The chain joins TRBV9 to TRBJ2-5; a weak D match, TRBD2 (7 bases). V lost 4 bases to trimming and J lost 4 bases, with 20 bases between them. CDR3 length equals 16 residues. The V gene's germline CDR1 is SGDLS and CDR2 YYNGEE. CDR3 loop: CASSHRAGRGGETQYF. The CDR3 DNA is TGTGCCAGCAGCCATCGGGCCGGAAGGGGGGGAGAGACCCAGTACTTC.

This rearrangement joins TRBV2 to TRBJ2-7, with 7 bases lining up with TRBD1. Germline V gene lookup returns CDR1 SNHLY and CDR2 FYNNEI. Trimming took 2 bases from V and 4 from J; bases not matched to a gene: 8. This CDR3 is 15 amino acids long. The CDR3 protein is CASSELRTGDYEQYF. CDR3 sequence (DNA): TGTGCCAGCAGTGAATTGAGAACAGGGGATTACGAGCAGTACTTC.

The V gene is TRBV28, the J gene TRBJ2-7, with D maybe TRBD1 (5 bases). CDR1 and CDR2 (germline): MDHEN, SYDVKM. The germline V and J ends were trimmed by 7 bases and 3 bases, with 13 bases remaining between them. This CDR3 comprises 13 residues. As DNA, the CDR3 is TGTGCCAGCATGCTTGGCAGGGACTACGAGCAGTACTTC. Its translation is CASMLGRDYEQYF.

The chain carries TRBV25-1 and TRBJ2-3, with TRBD2 matching over 10 bases. CDR3 length: 15 amino acids. Germline V gives CDR1 MGHDK, CDR2 SYGVNS. The J segment lost 6 bases and the V segment lost 4 bases, leaving 7 bases of the junction unmatched. The CDR3 sequence is CASSGPAGGPDTQYF. DNA of the CDR3: TGTGCCAGCAGTGGGCCAGCGGGAGGGCCCGATACGCAGTATTTT.

This clone was observed once. The V gene is TRBV7-9, the J gene TRBJ2-5; D ambiguous. V was trimmed by 5 bases and J by 3 bases, leaving 4 bases between them. The length of the CDR3 is 11 residues. In germline, CDR1 is SEHNR, CDR2 FQNEAQ (reference sequence). CDR3 protein: CASSQKETQYF. CDR3 DNA sequence: TGTGCCAGCAGCCAGAAAGAGACCCAGTACTTC.

A remark on this clone: This specimen includes other DNA sequences encoding the same CDR3. The chain recombines TRBV18 with TRBJ1-2, with 8 bases that match TRBD1. Germline values: CDR1 KGHSH, CDR2 LQKENI. J lost 8 bases, V lost 3 bases, and 5 bases had no gene match. The CDR3 covers 13 residues. The CDR3 DNA reads TGTGCCAGCTCACCGCAGGGGGCGGACGGCTACACCTTC. As protein: CASSPQGADGYTF.

This clone occurred once. This chain links TRBV5-1 with TRBJ2-3, with D maybe TRBD2 (6 bases). Trimming stripped 7 bases from V and 5 bases from J, with 17 bases between. Germline V gives CDR1 SGHRS, CDR2 YFSETQ. The CDR3 length is 14 residues. The CDR3 DNA reads TGCGCCAGCCAACCAGGAGGGCCGATAGATACGCAGTATTTT. Translated, it gives CASQPGGPIDTQYF.

The chain couples TRBV7-2 to TRBJ1-1; maybe TRBD1 (5 bases). V was cut by 1 base and J by 0 bases, with 12 bases left in between. Germline values: CDR1 SGHTA, CDR2 FQGNSA. The CDR3 extends over 16 amino acids. The CDR3 DNA follows: TGTGCCAGCAGCTTAGGCAGGGATTTCATGAACACTGAAGCTTTCTTT. It is translated as CASSLGRDFMNTEAFF.

The V call is TRBV18, the J call TRBJ2-1; D gene unclear. This CDR3 region has 19 residues. Germline V gives CDR1 KGHSH, CDR2 LQKENI. V gave up 2 bases and J gave up 4 bases, with 24 bases separating them. This CDR3 reads CASSPLGSSPPRQYNEQFF. The CDR3 bases are TGTGCCAGCTCACCATTGGGTAGCTCACCTCCGAGACAATACAATGAGCAGTTCTTC.

The count of this clone is one. The chain has TRBV11-2 and TRBJ2-1; TRBD2 matches 12 bases. With V trimmed by 5 bases and J by 8 bases, 10 bases remained unmatched. The V gene's germline CDR1 is SGHAT and CDR2 FQNNGV. There are 16 residues in the CDR3. CDR3 DNA: TGTGCCAGCAGCGCCAGACTAGCGGGAGTTATGTATGAGCAGTTCTTC. It codes for CASSARLAGVMYEQFF.

This rearrangement joins TRBV4-3 to TRBJ2-2; D gene ambiguous. Trimming stripped 0 bases from V and 5 bases from J, with 4 bases between. The CDR3 length is 13 residues. From germline, CDR1 is LGHNA and CDR2 YSLEER. The CDR3 sequence: CASSQDRTGELFF. DNA of the CDR3: TGCGCCAGCAGCCAAGATAGGACCGGGGAGCTGTTTTTT.

The rearrangement joins TRBV7-2 to TRBJ2-2, with 10 bases identical to TRBD2. The CDR3 runs to 15 residues. Germline V gene data show CDR1 as SGHTA and CDR2 as FQGNSA. V dropped 6 bases and J dropped 3; count of bases not matched to a gene: 4. CDR3 sequence: CASSPLAGDTGELFF. As DNA, the CDR3 is TGTGCCAGCAGTCCGCTAGCGGGGGACACCGGGGAGCTGTTTTTT.

This clone has a single count. The chain uses TRBV28 and TRBJ2-2; tentatively, D is TRBD1 (5 bases). The CDR3 covers 13 residues. Germline-derived CDR1 and CDR2 are MDHEN and SYDVKM. V was pared by 5 bases and J by 4 bases, with 8 bases between. CDR3 in DNA: TGTGCCAGCAGTGGACAAAGCACCGGGGAGCTGTTTTTT. Its protein product is CASSGQSTGELFF.

This chain links TRBV4-1 with TRBJ2-1; D perhaps matches TRBD1 (6 bases). With 6 bases removed from V and 5 bases from J, the gap between germline ends came to 14 bases. CDR3 length: 14 amino acids. Germline V CDR1 and CDR2: MGHRA, YSYEKL. CDR3 amino acids: CASRYRDWNNEQFF. The CDR3 DNA follows: TGCGCCAGCAGATACAGGGATTGGAACAATGAGCAGTTCTTC.

In its sample, this clone was seen once. The chain employs TRBV5-1 and TRBJ2-1; 13 nucleotides line up with TRBD2. CDR1 is SGHRS, CDR2 YFSETQ, per germline. The CDR3 is 20 residues long. Trimming removed 5 bases from V and 0 bases from J; junction bases left unmatched: 14. CDR3 region: CASRKVPGLAGQSSYNEQFF. The CDR3 bases are TGCGCCAGCAGAAAGGTTCCGGGACTAGCGGGACAATCCTCCTACAATGAGCAGTTCTTC.

The genes are TRBV25-1 and TRBJ2-7; D could derive from TRBD1 or TRBD2 (5 bases each). This CDR3 has 15 amino acids. With 1 base removed from V and 0 bases from J, the gap between germline ends came to 10 bases. The germline CDR1 and CDR2 sequences are MGHDK and SYGVNS. The CDR3 reads CASSEFGTASYEQYF. Written as DNA, the CDR3 is TGTGCCAGCAGTGAATTCGGGACGGCCTCCTACGAGCAGTACTTC.